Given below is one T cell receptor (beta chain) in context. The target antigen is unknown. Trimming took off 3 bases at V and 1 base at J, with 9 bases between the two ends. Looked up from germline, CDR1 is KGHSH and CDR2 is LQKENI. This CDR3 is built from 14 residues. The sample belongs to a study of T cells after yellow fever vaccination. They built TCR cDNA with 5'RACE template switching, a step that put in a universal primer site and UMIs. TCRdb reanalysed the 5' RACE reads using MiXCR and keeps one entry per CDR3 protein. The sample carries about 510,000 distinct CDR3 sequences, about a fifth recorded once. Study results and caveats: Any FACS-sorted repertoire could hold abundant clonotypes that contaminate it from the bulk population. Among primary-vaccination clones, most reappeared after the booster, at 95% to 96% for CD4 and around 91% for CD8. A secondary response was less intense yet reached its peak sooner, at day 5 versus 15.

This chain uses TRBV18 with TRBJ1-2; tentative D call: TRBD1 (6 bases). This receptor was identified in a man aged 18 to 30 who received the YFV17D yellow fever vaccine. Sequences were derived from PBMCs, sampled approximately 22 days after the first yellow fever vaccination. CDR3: CASSPDRVNYGYTF. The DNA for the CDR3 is TGTGCCAGCTCACCGGACAGAGTTAACTATGGCTACACCTTC.